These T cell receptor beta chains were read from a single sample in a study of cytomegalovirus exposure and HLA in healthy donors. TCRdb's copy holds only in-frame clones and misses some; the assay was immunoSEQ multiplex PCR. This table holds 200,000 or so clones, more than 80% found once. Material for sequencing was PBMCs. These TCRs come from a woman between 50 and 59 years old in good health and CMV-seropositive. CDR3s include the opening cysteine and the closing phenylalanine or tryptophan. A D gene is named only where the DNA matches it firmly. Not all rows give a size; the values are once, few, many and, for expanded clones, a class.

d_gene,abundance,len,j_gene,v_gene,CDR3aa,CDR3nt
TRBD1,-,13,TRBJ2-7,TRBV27,CASSWDRSYEQYF,TGTGCCAGCAGTTGGGACAGGTCTTACGAGCAGTACTTC
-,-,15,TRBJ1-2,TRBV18,CASSRDGGEGYGYTF,TGTGCCAGCTCTAGGGACGGAGGGGAAGGCTATGGCTACACCTTC
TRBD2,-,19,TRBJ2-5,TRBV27,CASSFIASGLAGGRETQYF,TGTGCCAGCAGTTTTATTGCCTCGGGACTAGCGGGGGGGCGCGAGACCCAGTACTTC
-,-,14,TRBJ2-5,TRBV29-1,CSVVPDPRGETQYF,TGCAGCGTTGTCCCGGACCCAAGGGGGGAGACCCAGTACTTC
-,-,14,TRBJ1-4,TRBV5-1,CASSPGLTREKLFF,TGCGCCAGCAGCCCTGGCCTGACAAGGGAAAAACTGTTTTTT
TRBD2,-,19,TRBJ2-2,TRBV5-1,CASSLVLGSGGANTGELFF,TGCGCCAGCAGCTTGGTTTTGGGAAGCGGGGGCGCGAACACCGGGGAGCTGTTTTTT
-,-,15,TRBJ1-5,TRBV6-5,CASSRDSFGNQPQHF,TGTGCCAGCAGCCGAGACAGTTTTGGCAATCAGCCCCAGCATTTT
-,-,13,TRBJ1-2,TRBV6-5,CASRRQADYGYTF,TGTGCCAGCAGACGACAGGCCGACTATGGCTACACCTTC
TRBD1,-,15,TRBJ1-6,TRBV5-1,CASSYPDRENSPLHF,TGCGCCAGCAGCTATCCGGACAGGGAAAATTCACCCCTCCACTTT
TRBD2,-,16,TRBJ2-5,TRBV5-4,CASSPGGLAGQETQYF,TGTGCCAGCAGCCCAGGGGGGCTAGCGGGGCAAGAGACCCAGTACTTC
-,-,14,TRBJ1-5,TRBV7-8,CASSQDSGNQPQHF,TGTGCCAGCAGCCAGGACAGCGGCAATCAGCCCCAGCATTTT
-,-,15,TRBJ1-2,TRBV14,CASSQGRNGNYGYTF,TGTGCCAGCAGCCAAGGGAGGAACGGTAACTATGGCTACACCTTC
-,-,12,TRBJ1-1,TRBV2,CASRGAGYSAFF,TGTGCCAGCAGGGGCGCAGGGTACAGCGCTTTCTTT
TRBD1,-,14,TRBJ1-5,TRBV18,CASSSTGSLQPQHF,TGTGCCAGCTCGTCGACAGGGTCGTTGCAGCCCCAGCATTTT
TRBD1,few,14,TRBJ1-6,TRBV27,CASSSRQGSSPLHF,TGTGCCAGCAGTTCCCGACAGGGGAGTTCACCCCTCCACTTT
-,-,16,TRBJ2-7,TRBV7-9,CSSSLEGALGHYEQYF,TGTTCCAGCAGCTTAGAAGGGGCCTTAGGGCACTACGAGCAGTACTTC
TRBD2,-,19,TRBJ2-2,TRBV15,CATSRGASGGSVDTGELFF,TGTGCCACCAGCAGAGGGGCTAGCGGGGGGAGTGTGGACACCGGGGAGCTGTTTTTT
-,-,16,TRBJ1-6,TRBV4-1,CASSQVAGPAFAPLHF,TGCGCCAGCAGCCAAGTTGCAGGGCCCGCGTTCGCCCCCCTCCACTTT
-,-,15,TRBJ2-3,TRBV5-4,CASSLTGLGTDTQYF,TGTGCCAGCAGCTTGACAGGCCTAGGGACAGATACGCAGTATTTT
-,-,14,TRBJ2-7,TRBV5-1,CASSLDRTHYGQYF,TGCGCCAGCAGCTTGGACAGGACCCACTACGGGCAGTACTTC
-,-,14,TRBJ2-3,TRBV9,CASSVEGVTDTQYF,TGTGCCAGCAGCGTTGAGGGGGTCACAGATACGCAGTATTTT
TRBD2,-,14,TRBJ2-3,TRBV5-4,CASVLAGGTDTQYF,TGTGCCAGTGTGCTAGCGGGGGGCACAGATACGCAGTATTTT
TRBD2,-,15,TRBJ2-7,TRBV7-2,CASSLTSGASYEQYF,TGTGCCAGCAGCTTAACTAGCGGGGCATCCTACGAGCAGTACTTC
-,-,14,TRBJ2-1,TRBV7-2,CASSWGQTSNEQFF,TGTGCCAGCTCGTGGGGCCAGACTTCTAATGAGCAGTTCTTC
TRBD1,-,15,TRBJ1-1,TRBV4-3,CASSRLGTGNTEAFF,TGCGCCAGCAGCCGCCTCGGGACAGGGAACACTGAAGCTTTCTTT
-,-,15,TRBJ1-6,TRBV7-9,CASSRGRRVDSPLHF,TGTGCCAGCAGCCGGGGTCGACGGGTAGATTCACCCCTCCACTTT
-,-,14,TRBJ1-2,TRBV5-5,CASSSSTFSESYTF,TGTGCCAGCAGCTCCTCAACGTTTTCGGAGAGCTACACCTTC
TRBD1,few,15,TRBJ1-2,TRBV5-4,CASSLGTGHSGGYTF,TGTGCCAGCAGCTTGGGGACAGGCCATTCGGGTGGCTACACCTTC
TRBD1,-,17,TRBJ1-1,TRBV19,CASSMMGTGAMNTEAFF,TGTGCCAGTAGTATGATGGGGACAGGGGCCATGAACACTGAAGCTTTCTTT
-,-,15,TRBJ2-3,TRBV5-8,CASSLAVAKTDTQYF,TGTGCCAGCAGCTTGGCAGTAGCGAAAACAGATACGCAGTATTTT
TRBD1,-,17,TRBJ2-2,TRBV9,CASSVDRPGGGTGELFF,TGTGCCAGCAGCGTAGATAGACCAGGGGGCGGGACCGGGGAGCTGTTTTTT
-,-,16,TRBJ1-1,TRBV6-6,CASTYRRLGTFGEAFF,TGTGCCAGCACTTATCGCCGACTAGGGACCTTTGGTGAAGCTTTCTTT
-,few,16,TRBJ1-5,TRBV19,CASSTSGGRPNQPQHF,TGTGCCAGTAGTACCTCGGGGGGCCGGCCTAATCAGCCCCAGCATTTT
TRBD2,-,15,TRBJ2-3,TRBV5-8,CASSWTSGDTDTQYF,TGTGCCAGCAGCTGGACTAGCGGGGACACAGATACGCAGTATTTT
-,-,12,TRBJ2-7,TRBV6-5,CASSYVGGEQYF,TGTGCCAGCAGTTACGTGGGGGGCGAGCAGTACTTC
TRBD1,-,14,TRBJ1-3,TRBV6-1,CASRTDRGGGTIYF,TGTGCCAGCAGAACGGACAGGGGAGGAGGCACCATATATTTT
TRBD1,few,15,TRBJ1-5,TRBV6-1,CASATGTNSNQPQHF,TGTGCCAGCGCGACAGGGACGAATAGCAATCAGCCCCAGCATTTT
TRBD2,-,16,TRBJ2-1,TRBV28,CASRPPGLAAYNEQFF,TGTGCCAGCAGACCTCCGGGACTAGCAGCTTACAATGAGCAGTTCTTC
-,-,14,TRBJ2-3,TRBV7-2,CASKKRGFTDTQYF,TGTGCCAGCAAAAAACGAGGGTTCACAGATACGCAGTATTTT
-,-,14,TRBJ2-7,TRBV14,CASSQEAGNDEQYF,TGTGCCAGCAGCCAAGAGGCGGGGAACGACGAGCAGTACTTC
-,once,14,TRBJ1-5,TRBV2,CASRKGGSNQPQHF,TGTGCCAGCAGAAAAGGCGGCAGCAATCAGCCCCAGCATTTT
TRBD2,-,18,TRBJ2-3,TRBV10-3,CAISESLRLAGETDTQYF,TGTGCCATCAGTGAGTCCCTAAGACTAGCGGGGGAGACAGATACGCAGTATTTT
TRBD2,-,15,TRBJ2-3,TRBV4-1,CASTRTSGATDTQYF,TGCGCCAGCACCCGGACTAGCGGTGCCACAGATACGCAGTATTTT
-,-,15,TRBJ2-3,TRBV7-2,CASSLGGRFTDTQYF,TGTGCCAGCAGCTTGGGGGGTCGATTCACAGATACGCAGTATTTT
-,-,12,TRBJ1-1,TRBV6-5,CASSEAVPPAFF,TGTGCCAGCAGTGAAGCGGTCCCTCCAGCTTTCTTT
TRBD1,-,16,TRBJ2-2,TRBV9,CASSVGTGGPTGELFF,TGTGCCAGCAGCGTAGGGACAGGGGGCCCCACCGGGGAGCTGTTTTTT
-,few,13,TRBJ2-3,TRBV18,CASSPLGTDTQYF,TGTGCCAGCTCACCATTAGGCACAGATACGCAGTATTTT
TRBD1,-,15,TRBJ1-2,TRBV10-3,CAISAQGQGDGGYTF,TGTGCCATCAGTGCCCAGGGACAGGGGGATGGTGGCTACACCTTC
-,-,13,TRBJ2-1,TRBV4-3,CASSQPRFLVEFF,TGCGCCAGCAGCCAACCGCGGTTTCTGGTTGAGTTCTTC
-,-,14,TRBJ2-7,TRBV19,CASSIADTSYEQYF,TGTGCCAGTAGTATCGCGGACACCTCCTACGAGCAGTACTTC
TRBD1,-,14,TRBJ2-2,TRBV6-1,CASRRQGVGGELFF,TGTGCCAGCCGGCGACAGGGGGTGGGCGGGGAGCTGTTTTTT
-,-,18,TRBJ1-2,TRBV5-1,CASSQSPYALAHNYGYTF,TGCGCCAGCAGCCAATCTCCATACGCGCTCGCTCACAACTATGGCTACACCTTC
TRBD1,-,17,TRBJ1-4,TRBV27,CASSFRISGQGAEKLFF,TGTGCCAGCAGTTTTAGAATATCCGGACAGGGGGCTGAAAAACTGTTTTTT
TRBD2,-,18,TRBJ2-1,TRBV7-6,CASSRLAGGSFSYNEQFF,TGTGCCAGCAGCCGACTAGCGGGGGGCTCTTTCTCCTACAATGAGCAGTTCTTC
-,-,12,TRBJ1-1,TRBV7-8,CASSLNRQEAFF,TGTGCCAGCAGCCTCAATCGACAGGAAGCTTTCTTT
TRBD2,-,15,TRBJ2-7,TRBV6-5,CASSSLAGSSYEQYF,TGTGCCAGCAGTTCCTTAGCGGGGTCCTCCTACGAGCAGTACTTC